Listed here are 17 T cell receptor beta chains from one sample, sequenced in a study of response to subunit inactivated influenza vaccine. TCRdb used MiXCR to reprocess the RT-PCR reads, holding one entry per CDR3 protein. The sample consists of fewer than 400,000 distinct CDR3 sequences, 21% of them appearing once. Sequenced here: PBMCs from blood, sampled 21 months after vaccination. The source of these receptors is a man in his fifties or sixties who received an inactivated influenza vaccine.

This clonotype was found a few times. The chain has TRBV11-1 and TRBJ2-1, with 12 bases aligning to TRBD2. CDR3 length: 17 residues. V gave up 5 bases and J gave up 7 bases; unmatched junction bases: 12. From germline, CDR1 is SGHAT and CDR2 FQDESV (reference sequence). CDR3 DNA sequence: TGTGCCAGCAGCCTGATGAACCTAGCGGGAGGGCGGAATGAGCAGTTCTTC. Its protein product is CASSLMNLAGGRNEQFF. Full variable domain (rest looked up from reference TRBV11-1 and TRBJ2-1): EAEVAQSPRYKITEKSQAVAFWCDPISGHATLYWYRQILGQGPELLVQFQDESVVDDSQLPKDRFSAERLKGVDSTLKIQPAELGDSAMYLCASSLMNLAGGRNEQFFGPGTRLTVL.

The chain recombines TRBV29-1 with TRBJ1-1, with 10 bases identical to TRBD1. This CDR3 is built from 13 residues. From germline, CDR1 is SQVTM and CDR2 ANQGSEA. V trimming: 4 bases; J trimming: 8 bases; junction bases outside the gene matches: 7. The CDR3, as DNA: TGCAGCGTTGCCCGGGACAGGGGCTTAGAAGCTTTCTTT. It encodes CSVARDRGLEAFF.

The gene calls are TRBV28 and TRBJ2-7; tentatively, D is TRBD2 (5 bases). The V gene's germline CDR1 is MDHEN and CDR2 SYDVKM. Between the trimmed V and J ends, which lost 0 bases and 2 bases, there was a span of 17 bases. The CDR3 contains 17 residues. The DNA of the CDR3 is TGTGCCAGCAGTTTATGGCCCAGTGGGCGGGCAGCCTACGAGCAGTACTTC. Protein: CASSLWPSGRAAYEQYF.

This clonotype was detected only a few times. V and J are TRBV6-5 and TRBJ2-5; TRBD1 or TRBD2 may be the D gene (5 bases each). This CDR3 comprises 14 residues. V lost 0 bases and J lost 2, with 7 bases in between. Germline CDR1 reads MNHEY; CDR2 reads SVGAGI. The CDR3 spells CASSYSGVQETQYF. The CDR3 bases are TGTGCCAGCAGTTACTCGGGGGTACAAGAGACCCAGTACTTC.

V usage is TRBV7-9 and J usage is TRBJ1-1; D possibly corresponds to TRBD1 (6 bases). Trimming left V 5 bases short and J 3 bases short, with 19 bases between. Germline V gene data show CDR1 as SEHNR and CDR2 as FQNEAQ (reference sequence). CDR3 length: 16 amino acids. CDR3: CASSPRSRGLDTEAFF. The CDR3 DNA reads TGTGCCAGCAGCCCAAGGTCCAGGGGACTAGACACTGAAGCTTTCTTT.

The CDR3 region is CASSQGLAGGKNTQYF. The DNA of the CDR3 is TGTGCCAGCAGCCAAGGACTAGCGGGGGGGAAAAATACGCAGTATTTT. The gene calls are TRBV3-1 and TRBJ2-3; 14 nucleotides line up with TRBD2. The CDR3 totals 16 residues. Germline V CDR1 and CDR2: LGHDT, YNNKEL (reference sequence). Germline trimming cut 1 base from V and 7 bases from J; bases unmatched to any gene: 4.

This clonotype was detected only once. V is TRBV12-3 or TRBV12-4 and J is TRBJ2-1; D is unresolved. V was shortened by 6 bases and J by 8 bases, with 17 bases between the two germline ends. CDR3 size: 14 residues. This CDR3 reads CASRREGLSDEQFF. DNA of the CDR3: TGTGCCAGCAGGAGAGAAGGGCTTTCCGATGAGCAGTTCTTC.

The CDR3 DNA reads as TGCGCCAGCAGCTTGGTTGACCCTGCCCTCAATGAGCAGTTCTTC. Its translation is CASSLVDPALNEQFF. This rearrangement joins TRBV5-1 to TRBJ2-1, with no clear D. Trimming pared 0 bases from V and 6 bases from J, leaving 13 bases between. CDR3 length: 15 amino acids. Germline V gene data show CDR1 as SGHRS and CDR2 as YFSETQ.

This chain's CDR3 is CASSPPARIRIQETQYF. The CDR3 DNA reads TGTGCCAGCTCACCACCAGCCCGAATCCGCATACAAGAGACCCAGTACTTC. This chain joins TRBV18 and TRBJ2-5; the D is unclear. V was clipped by 0 bases and J by 2 bases, with 16 bases between them. This CDR3 comprises 17 residues. Looked up from germline, CDR1 is KGHSH and CDR2 is LQKENI. The variable domain in full, with the rest retrieved from reference TRBV18 and TRBJ2-5, is NAGVMQNPRHLVRRRGQEARLRCSPMKGHSHVYWYRQLPEEGLKFMVYLQKENIIDESGMPKERFSAEFPKEGPSILRIQQVVRGDSAAYFCASSPPARIRIQETQYFGPGTRLLVL.

The chain has TRBV4-2 and TRBJ2-2; the D gene is possibly TRBD1 (5 bases). The V and J ends lost 4 bases and 4 bases respectively, with 16 bases between them. The CDR3 is 16 residues long. In germline, CDR1 is LGHNA, CDR2 YNFKEQ. In DNA form, the CDR3 reads TGTGCCAGCAGCCCCGCTTCAGGGTGGGGCACCGGGGAGCTGTTTTTT. It encodes CASSPASGWGTGELFF.

The rearrangement uses TRBV12-3 or TRBV12-4 and TRBJ1-6; tentative D call: TRBD1 (6 bases). Trimming removed 6 bases at V and 2 bases at J, with 8 bases between. The CDR3 covers 14 residues. The CDR3 is CASSGGPYNSPLHF. In nucleotides, the CDR3 is TGTGCCAGCAGCGGGGGGCCCTATAATTCACCCCTCCACTTT.

This chain links TRBV7-2 with TRBJ2-5; D uncertain. Germline V lookup: CDR1 SGHTA, CDR2 FQGNSA. V was shortened by 3 bases and J by 5 bases, with 10 bases between the two germline ends. The CDR3 length is 13 residues. The CDR3 DNA follows: TGTGCCAGCAGCTTTGCCAGTGAGGAGACCCAGTACTTC. Protein sequence: CASSFASEETQYF.

There are a few counts of this clonotype. This chain joins TRBV6-1 and TRBJ1-5, with 10 bases lining up with TRBD1. J was trimmed by 15 bases and V by 7 bases; bases with no gene match: 18. Germline CDR1 MNHNS, CDR2 SASEGT. The CDR3 is 15 residues long. CDR3 in DNA: TGTGCCAGCACTCTAAGGGGGACAGGGGAGGGGGCCAGGCATTTT. It yields the protein CASTLRGTGEGARHF.

The chain recombines TRBV6-5 with TRBJ1-5, with TRBD1 matching 7 bases. The CDR3 runs to 12 residues. The germline gives CDR1 MNHEY, CDR2 SVGAGI. The V segment lost 5 bases and the J segment 8 bases; nucleotides outside the gene matches: 3. CDR3 sequence (DNA): TGTGCCAGCAGTAACACAGGGGAGCCCCAGCATTTT. Residues: CASSNTGEPQHF.

This clonotype has more than one count but fewer than ten. The chain couples TRBV6-5 to TRBJ2-5; D is unresolved. Germline V CDR1 and CDR2: MNHEY, SVGAGI. This CDR3 is built from 17 residues. Trimming pared 0 bases from V and 0 bases from J, leaving 14 bases between. This CDR3 reads CASSYSKGWPDQETQYF. The CDR3 bases are TGTGCCAGCAGTTACTCGAAGGGTTGGCCAGACCAAGAGACCCAGTACTTC.

This chain links TRBV6-2 or TRBV6-3 with TRBJ1-5; no clear D. CDR1 is MNHEY and CDR2 is SVGEGT in the germline V gene. This CDR3 is built from 15 residues. Trimming cost V 5 bases and J 4 bases, with 15 bases left between them. The DNA for the CDR3 is TGTGCCAGCAGTGGACTTGGTAGGCTAAATCAGCCCCAGCATTTT. It encodes CASSGLGRLNQPQHF.

In its sample, this clonotype was seen a few times. This sequence joins TRBV12-3 or TRBV12-4 and TRBJ2-2, with 8 bases lining up with TRBD2. The CDR3 is 13 residues long. J gave up 4 bases and V 9 bases, and 4 bases lay outside the gene matches. As DNA, the CDR3 is TGTGCCAGTAGCGGGGAGGGCACCGGGGAGCTGTTTTTT. Translation gives CASSGEGTGELFF.